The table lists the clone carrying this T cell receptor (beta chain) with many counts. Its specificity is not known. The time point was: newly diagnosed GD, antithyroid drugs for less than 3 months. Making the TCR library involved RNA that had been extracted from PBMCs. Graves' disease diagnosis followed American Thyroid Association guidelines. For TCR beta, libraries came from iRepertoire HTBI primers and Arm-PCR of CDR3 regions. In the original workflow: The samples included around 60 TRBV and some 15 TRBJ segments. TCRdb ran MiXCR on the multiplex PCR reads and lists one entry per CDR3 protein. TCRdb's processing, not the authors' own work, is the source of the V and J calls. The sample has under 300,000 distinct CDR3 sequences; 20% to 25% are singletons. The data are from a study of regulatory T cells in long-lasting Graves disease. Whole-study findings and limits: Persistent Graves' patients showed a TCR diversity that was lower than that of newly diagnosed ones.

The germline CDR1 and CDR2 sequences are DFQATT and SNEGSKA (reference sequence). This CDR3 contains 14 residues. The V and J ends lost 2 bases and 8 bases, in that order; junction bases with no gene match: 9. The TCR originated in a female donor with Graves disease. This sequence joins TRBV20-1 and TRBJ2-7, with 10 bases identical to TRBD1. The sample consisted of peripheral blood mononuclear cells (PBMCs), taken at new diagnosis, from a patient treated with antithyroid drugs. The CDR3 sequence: CSARRQGARDKQYF. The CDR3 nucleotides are TGCAGTGCTAGACGACAGGGGGCGCGGGACAAGCAGTACTTC.